This T cell receptor (beta chain) came from a study of blood T cell repertoires in COVID-19. Study background: The United States, Italy and Spain were the sources of the acute and convalescent COVID-19 samples. The cDNA or gDNA used as material had been derived from T cells, B-cell-depleted T cells, or PBMCs.

Trimming took 2 bases from V and 6 from J; bases not matched to a gene: 10. Germline CDR1 reads MRHNA; CDR2 reads SNTAGT. There are 16 residues in the CDR3. Per the study methods: Nucleated cell counts were estimated from reference gene primer amplification. Sequenced by immunoSEQ multiplex PCR; TCRdb stores in-frame clones only, minus some. The D gene and trimming were derived from the DNA, and the V and J assignments and clone size from that table. The sample records tens of thousands of clones, approximately 85% being singletons. There are a few counts of this clone. The sequence came from a human donor in a cohort sampled during active COVID-19. The sample consisted of peripheral blood. The chain couples TRBV6-4 to TRBJ2-1; 7 bases align to TRBD1. As DNA, the CDR3 is TGTGCCAGCAGTGACCTAACAGGGGTTGGGGTCAATGAGCAGTTCTTC. It translates to CASSDLTGVGVNEQFF.